What follows is one T cell receptor (beta chain) and its context. The antigen is undetermined. Trimming shortened V by 5 bases and J by 4 bases, and 3 bases separated the two germline ends. The CDR3 totals 11 residues. The germline gives CDR1 MNHEY, CDR2 SMNVEV (reference sequence). Nashville, Tennessee was home to all donors, who were Caucasian adults. The assay was run at deep level. The method was immunoSEQ multiplex PCR; TCRdb's version includes in-frame clones alone and lacks a portion of them. Of some 500,000 clones detected, 90% to 96% appear once; the ten largest clones hold roughly 0.06%. The record originates from a study of shared clonotypes between healthy human individuals. Study conclusions and caveats: Naive subsets typically showed greater estimated richness than memory subsets.

The specimen was naive CD4+ T cells sorted from blood. The subset: CD45RA+ positively selected. This TCR came from a young woman in good health. The J gene is TRBJ2-1, the V gene TRBV27; D not resolved. The CDR3 DNA follows: TGTGCCAGCAGTCAGTACAATGAGCAGTTCTTC. Protein sequence: CASSQYNEQFF.